Each of the 21 T cell receptor beta chains below was sequenced from the same sample in a study of CD8+CD57+ T cells in acquired aplastic anemia. Genomic DNA templated the TCR beta VDJ and CDR3 profiling. Using its own MiXCR run on the reads, TCRdb lists one record per CDR3 protein. The sample comprises approximately 470,000 distinct CDR3 sequences, about a third of which are singletons, and 0.82% rests with the top ten. Sequencing involved patients with CD8+CD57+ cell expansion previously shown by flow cytometry. The sequencing sample was made of sorted CD4+, CD8+, or CD8+CD57+ T cells (not recorded which) from PBMCs. All receptors come from a human donor with aplastic anemia.

This clonotype showed up just a few times. This chain joins TRBV28 and TRBJ2-1; D perhaps matches TRBD2 (5 bases). V was shortened by 6 bases and J by 7 bases, with 7 bases between the two germline ends. CDR3 length equals 11 residues. The germline gives CDR1 MDHEN, CDR2 SYDVKM. CDR3 region: CASRKRNEQFF. CDR3 nucleotides: TGTGCCAGCAGAAAGCGGAATGAGCAGTTCTTC. Drawing the rest from reference TRBV28 and TRBJ2-1, the complete variable domain is DVKVTQSSRYLVKRTGEKVFLECVQDMDHENMFWYRQDPGLGLRLIYFSYDVKMKEKGDIPEGYSVSREKKERFSLILESASTNQTSMYLCASRKRNEQFFGPGTRLTVL.

This clonotype was recorded many times. The J gene is TRBJ1-5, the V gene TRBV20-1, with D hard to call. Germline V gene sequence: CDR1 DFQATT, CDR2 SNEGSKA (reference sequence). V was trimmed by 3 bases and J by 4 bases, leaving 13 bases between them. This CDR3 is built from 14 residues. CDR3 sequence (DNA): TGCAGTGCTAGTTCCACACAACCAAATCAGCCCCAGCATTTT. It translates to CSASSTQPNQPQHF.

The chain has TRBV2 and TRBJ2-7; maybe TRBD2 (7 bases). Trimming pared 2 bases from V and 0 bases from J, leaving 17 bases between. Looked up from germline, CDR1 is SNHLY and CDR2 is FYNNEI. There are 17 residues in the CDR3. CDR3: CASSEWGGGGTSYEQYF. CDR3 sequence (DNA): TGTGCCAGCAGTGAATGGGGGGGGGGCGGGACCTCCTACGAGCAGTACTTC.

There are a few counts of this clonotype. V usage is TRBV7-2 and J usage is TRBJ2-3; D is unresolved. CDR1 SGHTA and CDR2 FQGNSA come from the germline V gene. The CDR3 spans 10 residues. Deletions cut 11 bases from V and 5 bases from J, with 8 bases between. This CDR3 reads CAWSRDTQYF. The CDR3, as DNA: TGTGCCTGGAGTAGAGATACGCAGTATTTT.

J is TRBJ1-4 and V is TRBV30; no clear D gene. Germline V lookup: CDR1 GTSNPN, CDR2 SVGIG (reference sequence). This CDR3 spans 12 amino acids. Trimming took off 0 bases at V and 7 bases at J, with 6 bases between the two ends. As DNA, the CDR3 is TGTGCCTGGAGTGTCACCGGTGAAAAACTGTTTTTT. Its protein is CAWSVTGEKLFF.

The sample holds many counts of this clonotype. V and J are TRBV19 and TRBJ1-1; tentative D call: TRBD1 (5 bases). Germline V gene sequence: CDR1 LNHDA, CDR2 SQIVND (reference sequence). This CDR3 spans 14 amino acids. Trimming removed 6 bases at V and 5 bases at J, with 16 bases between. As DNA, the CDR3 is TGTGCCAGTAGGGGGGTATTCCGGGGGACTGAAGCTTTCTTT. Residues: CASRGVFRGTEAFF.

In the case of this clonotype: A much more abundant neighbour one base away suggests this may be a read error. This chain connects TRBV20-1 to TRBJ2-7; possibly TRBD1 or TRBD2 for D (5 bases each). V dropped 5 bases and J dropped 6 bases, with 23 bases sitting between them. This CDR3 spans 15 amino acids. The germline V gene encodes CDR1 DFQATT and CDR2 SNEGSKA (reference sequence). Here the CDR3 DNA reads TGCAGTGCTCGCAAACGAACGATATCAGGGAGCGAGCAGTACTTC. It codes for CSARKRTISGSEQYF.

This clonotype was observed a few times. The genes are TRBV2 and TRBJ2-7; TRBD2 agrees at 9 bases. Unmatched junction bases numbered 4, after V lost 6 bases and J lost 7 bases. The CDR3 sequence is 12 residues long. Looked up from germline, CDR1 is SNHLY and CDR2 is FYNNEI. The chain's CDR3 is CASRRGGAEQYV. CDR3 in DNA: TGTGCCAGCAGGCGGGGGGGGGCTGAGCAGTACGTC.

This chain uses TRBV5-4 with TRBJ1-1, with a possible D match to TRBD1 (5 bases). CDR3 length: 17 amino acids. Germline CDR1 SGHNT, CDR2 YYREEE (reference sequence). Trimming removed 3 bases at V and 0 bases at J, with 18 bases between. In DNA, the CDR3 is TGTGCCAGCAGCTCCAGGGAGGGCGTCGGTATGAACACTGAAGCTTTCTTT. It translates to CASSSREGVGMNTEAFF.

At least ten counts were recorded for this clonotype. The CDR3 DNA reads TGTGCTAGCGGGCCCAGTCGGGATACGCAGTATTTT. Translating gives CASGPSRDTQYF. The chain recombines TRBV7-7 with TRBJ2-3; 7 bases match TRBD2. Germline CDR1 and CDR2: SSHAT and FNYEAQ (reference sequence). The CDR3 totals 12 residues.

The chain recombines TRBV28 with TRBJ1-5; D uncertain. The ends were cut back, 6 bases at V and 3 bases at J, with 6 bases in the middle. Germline V gene sequence: CDR1 MDHEN, CDR2 SYDVKM. The CDR3 is 12 residues long. CDR3 region: CASRTLNQPQHF. The CDR3 DNA is TGTGCCAGCAGGACCCTCAATCAGCCCCAGCATTTT.

This clonotype appeared a few times. This chain uses TRBV25-1 with TRBJ2-7; 11 nucleotides line up with TRBD2. CDR1 is MGHDK and CDR2 is SYGVNS in the germline V gene. With 6 bases clipped from V and 2 bases from J, the junction kept 9 bases outside the gene matches. CDR3 length: 16 amino acids. The CDR3 DNA sequence: TGTGCCAGCAGCTTATTAACGACTAGCGGGGCCTACGAGCAGTACTTC. Translated: CASSLLTTSGAYEQYF.

Concerning this clonotype itself: A read error may account for a junction end that differs from germline. The V call is TRBV4-3, the J call TRBJ1-1; D gene ambiguous. Germline-derived CDR1 and CDR2 are LGHNA and YSLEER. The CDR3 runs to 14 residues. CDR3: CTSSQEGWGGEAFF. The DNA for the CDR3 is TGCACCAGCAGCCAAGAAGGTTGGGGTGGTGAAGCTTTCTTT.

At least ten counts were recorded for this clonotype. This chain links TRBV9 with TRBJ1-2; D is uncertain. The CDR3 is 13 residues long. V lost 6 bases and J lost 2, with 11 bases in between. Germline lookup yields CDR1 SGDLS and CDR2 YYNGEE. The CDR3 coding sequence is TGTGCCAGCACCCATAGTAAGAACTATGGCTACACCTTC. As protein: CASTHSKNYGYTF.

This chain uses TRBV9 with TRBJ2-3; 7 positions agree with TRBD2. The CDR3 runs to 15 residues. In germline, CDR1 is SGDLS, CDR2 YYNGEE. With 0 bases clipped from V and 1 base from J, the junction kept 2 bases outside the gene matches. CDR3 nucleotides: TGTGCCAGCAGCGTAGTTGGGGGGGGCACAGATACGCAGTATTTT. Amino acid sequence: CASSVVGGGTDTQYF.

The V call is TRBV4-2, the J call TRBJ1-3; D gene unclear. Trimming left V 2 bases short and J 0 bases short, with 14 bases between. CDR1 and CDR2 (germline): LGHNA, YNFKEQ. This CDR3 region has 17 residues. For the CDR3, the DNA is TGTGCCAGCAGCCAAACCCTAGACGGTACCTCTGGAAACACCATATATTTT. As protein: CASSQTLDGTSGNTIYF.

In this sample, this clonotype turned up a few times. The V call is TRBV25-1, the J call TRBJ1-2; tentatively, D is TRBD1 (6 bases). The germline V gene has CDR1 MGHDK and CDR2 SYGVNS. The CDR3 loop spans 17 amino acids. The germline V and J ends were trimmed by 5 bases and 0 bases, with 19 bases remaining between them. In DNA, the CDR3 is TGTGCCAGCAGTAAAACCGAACAGGGAAGAACTAACTATGGCTACACCTTC. It is translated as CASSKTEQGRTNYGYTF.

This clonotype was detected only a few times. This chain connects TRBV12-5 to TRBJ2-5; D is ambiguous. The CDR3 consists of 15 residues. Germline V gene data show CDR1 as LGHNT and CDR2 as FRNRAP. V was pared by 1 base and J by 2 bases, with 11 bases between. The CDR3 coding sequence is TGTGCTAGTGGTTTGGGTGGTGGGAAGCAAGAGACCCAGTACTTC. Translated, it gives CASGLGGGKQETQYF.

This clonotype was counted ten times or more. This chain links TRBV25-1 with TRBJ1-1; D uncertain. V dropped 1 base and J dropped 1 base, with 7 bases sitting between them. Per germline, CDR1 MGHDK and CDR2 SYGVNS. This CDR3 is 14 amino acids long. This CDR3 is CASSEFGGNTEAFF. DNA of the CDR3: TGTGCCAGCAGTGAATTCGGCGGGAACACTGAAGCTTTCTTT.

The rearrangement joins TRBV12-3 or TRBV12-4 to TRBJ2-1; 8 nucleotides agree with TRBD2. The CDR3 is made up of 17 amino acids. V lost 6 bases and J lost 4; bases outside the gene matches: 14. The CDR3 protein is CASSKRGDPGGYNEQFF. The CDR3, as DNA: TGTGCCAGCAGCAAGAGGGGGGATCCGGGGGGGTACAATGAGCAGTTCTTC.

This clonotype has ten or more counts. This chain connects TRBV25-1 to TRBJ2-2; D may be TRBD2 (6 bases). The CDR3 spans 15 residues. Germline V gives CDR1 MGHDK, CDR2 SYGVNS. Trimming removed 2 bases from V and 5 bases from J, with 12 bases in between. The DNA of the CDR3 is TGTGCCAGCAGTGAAGAGATAGCGGAGACCGGGGAGCTGTTTTTT. Amino acid sequence: CASSEEIAETGELFF. Full variable domain (outside the CDR3, taken from reference TRBV25-1 and TRBJ2-2): EADIYQTPRYLVIGTGKKITLECSQTMGHDKMYWYQQDPGMELHLIHYSYGVNSTEKGDLSSESTVSRIRTEHFPLTLESARPSHTSQYLCASSEEIAETGELFFGEGSRLTVL.